These 27 T cell receptor beta chains were sequenced from one sample in a study of blood T cells in healthy people across ages. Together with a sample-barcoded 5' primer, a J-beta primer mix was included in a second PCR lasting roughly 6 to 12 cycles. TCRdb analysed the 5' RACE reads with MiXCR anew, one entry per CDR3 protein. This table has some 1,000,000 distinct CDR3 sequences, roughly a quarter appearing once. These same records also appear under a second study, on T cells of mothers and their children.

The sample consisted of blood. The receptor source for this set is a girl aged 2-9 years in good health.

The chain employs TRBV7-3 and TRBJ2-5; TRBD2 aligns across 11 bases. The end of the DNA fits TRBJ2-1 better, so the J call may be wrong. This CDR3 is built from 15 residues. The V gene's germline CDR1 is SGHTA and CDR2 FQGTGA. The CDR3 DNA reads as TGTGCCAGCAGCCTAGCGGGGGGTGCGAGGAATGAGCAGTTCTTC. This sequence encodes CASSLAGGARNEQFF.

This clonotype was counted between two and nine times. The genes are TRBV11-2 and TRBJ1-3; TRBD1 is a possible D gene (5 bases). V dropped 5 bases and J dropped 8 bases, with 16 bases sitting between them. The CDR3 loop spans 14 amino acids. Looked up from germline, CDR1 is SGHAT and CDR2 is FQNNGV. CDR3 coding DNA: TGTGCCAGCAGCCGGGGTTCGGGGGTGGACACCATATATTTT. Protein: CASSRGSGVDTIYF.

This clonotype has a handful of counts. The chain links TRBV3-1 to TRBJ2-5, with D possibly TRBD1 on 6 matching bases. The DNA end favors TRBJ2-7, so the J call may be wrong. Germline CDR1 and CDR2: LGHDT and YNNKEL (reference sequence). The CDR3 is 15 amino acids. For the CDR3, the DNA is TGTGCCAGCAGCCAGTCACAGGGCCTAACCTACGAGCAGTACTTC. It specifies CASSQSQGLTYEQYF.

The chain uses TRBV21-1 and TRBJ1-1; the table assigns TRBD1, which was not confirmed against the DNA. TRBV21-1 is tagged as a pseudogene. This CDR3 is built from 12 residues. The CDR3 DNA reads as TGTACCAGCAGCAAAGTTAAGGGGAAAGCTTTCTTT. It yields the protein CTSSKVKGKAFF.

The chain recombines TRBV13 with TRBJ2-5; D ambiguous. Looked up from germline, CDR1 is PRHDT and CDR2 is FYEKMQ (reference sequence). The CDR3 runs to 15 residues. V lost 7 bases and J 0 bases, leaving 15 bases between the germline ends. The DNA of the CDR3 is TGTGCCAGCATTTCCTGGCGAGAGGACCAAGAGACCCAGTACTTC. This sequence encodes CASISWREDQETQYF.

The J gene is TRBJ2-7, the V gene TRBV29-1, with 7 bases identical to TRBD1. The CDR3 length is 12 residues. The junction had 4 bases not matched to a gene; V was cut back by 6 bases and J by 2 bases. Germline CDR1 is SQVTM and CDR2 is ANQGSEA. CDR3 region: CSVADRAYEQYF. The CDR3 coding sequence is TGCAGCGTCGCTGACAGGGCCTACGAGCAGTACTTC.

The V gene is TRBV2, the J gene TRBJ1-6; a possible D gene is TRBD1 (5 bases). The germline gives CDR1 SNHLY, CDR2 FYNNEI. The V gene lost 3 bases and the J gene lost 11 bases, with 14 bases spanning the gap. The CDR3 is 14 amino acids. CDR3 sequence reads: CASSERQGRAPLHF. Here the CDR3 DNA reads TGTGCCAGCAGTGAGAGGCAGGGAAGGGCACCCCTCCACTTT.

This clonotype was observed a few times. This chain joins TRBV2 and TRBJ2-7; TRBD2 agrees at 7 bases. Trimming cost V 2 bases and J 3 bases; bases outside gene matches: 10. CDR1 and CDR2 (germline): SNHLY, FYNNEI. CDR3 length: 16 residues. In DNA form, the CDR3 reads TGTGCCAGCAGTGAATCGTCAGGTTCTAGCGGCTACGAGCAGTACTTC. It yields the protein CASSESSGSSGYEQYF.

In this sample, this clonotype turned up a few times. The chain carries TRBV12-3 or TRBV12-4 and TRBJ1-1; no clear D gene. There are 14 residues in the CDR3. V was shortened by 3 bases and J by 3 bases, with 11 bases between the two germline ends. Here the CDR3 reads CASSLPGLDTEAFF. DNA for the CDR3: TGTGCCAGCAGTTTGCCCGGGCTAGACACTGAAGCTTTCTTT.

V and J are TRBV29-1 and TRBJ2-3, with D uncertain. The CDR3 contains 14 residues. With 5 bases removed from V and 4 bases from J, the gap between germline ends came to 16 bases. Per the germline V gene, CDR1 is SQVTM and CDR2 is ANQGSEA. CDR3 in DNA: TGCAGCGTTATAGGCCTAATTGGACCAGATACGCAGTATTTT. Translating gives CSVIGLIGPDTQYF.

CDR3 sequence (DNA): TGCAGCGTTGCTCCGTTCCAGGGAAGCTACGAGCAGTACTTC. Encoded protein: CSVAPFQGSYEQYF. V is TRBV29-1 and J is TRBJ2-1; D is possibly TRBD1 (5 bases). The J call may be mistaken, given a closer DNA end match to TRBJ2-7. The length of the CDR3 is 14 residues. Per the germline V gene, CDR1 is SQVTM and CDR2 is ANQGSEA.

The rearrangement links TRBV12-3 or TRBV12-4 to TRBJ1-5; no reliable D call. This CDR3 has 14 residues. Trimming removed 6 bases from V and 5 bases from J, with 14 bases in between. The CDR3 loop is CASSPTSAYQPQHF. Here the CDR3 DNA reads TGTGCCAGCAGCCCGACGTCGGCCTATCAGCCCCAGCATTTT.

In this sample, this clonotype turned up a few times. This rearrangement joins TRBV28 to TRBJ1-1; D is possibly TRBD1 (5 bases). This CDR3 has 13 residues. V lost 11 bases, J lost 1 base, and 14 bases lay in between. Per germline, CDR1 MDHEN and CDR2 SYDVKM. The chain's CDR3 is CAAWGRGNTEAFF. The CDR3 DNA reads TGTGCCGCATGGGGGAGGGGGAACACTGAAGCTTTCTTT.

This clonotype was counted a few times. J is TRBJ2-1 and V is TRBV5-1, with 11 positions matching TRBD1. The CDR3 loop spans 14 amino acids. Per the germline V gene, CDR1 is SGHRS and CDR2 is YFSETQ. After removal of 4 bases from V and 8 bases from J, the junction contained 5 bases not matched to a gene. CDR3 sequence (DNA): TGCGCCAGCAGCCCCGGACAGGGGGCATATGAGCAGTTCTTC. Translating it yields CASSPGQGAYEQFF.

This chain uses TRBV4-1 with TRBJ2-7; TRBD2 matches at 8 bases. The germline V gene has CDR1 MGHRA and CDR2 YSYEKL. V shed 0 bases, J shed 0 bases, and the junction held 7 bases outside the gene matches. This CDR3 contains 17 residues. The CDR3 coding sequence is TGCGCCAGCAGCCAAGAGGGGGCGGGAGGCAGCTCCTACGAGCAGTACTTC. This codes for CASSQEGAGGSSYEQYF.

This chain links TRBV6-4 with TRBJ2-7; 7 bases are shared with TRBD1. With 3 bases clipped from V and 3 bases from J, the junction kept 5 bases outside the gene matches. The germline gives CDR1 MRHNA, CDR2 SNTAGT. The CDR3 runs to 14 residues. CDR3 coding DNA: TGTGCCAGCAGTGATCGCGACAGGGACTACGAGCAGTACTTC. Amino acids: CASSDRDRDYEQYF.

The chain employs TRBV7-9 and TRBJ1-1; D is unresolved. Trimming shortened V by 5 bases and J by 0 bases, and 7 bases separated the two germline ends. CDR1 SEHNR and CDR2 FQNEAQ come from the germline V gene (reference sequence). The CDR3 length is 13 residues. CDR3 sequence reads: CASSKAVNTEAFF. The CDR3 nucleotides are TGTGCCAGCAGCAAAGCGGTGAACACTGAAGCTTTCTTT. The full variable domain, in which reference TRBV7-9 and TRBJ1-1 provide the parts outside the CDR3, is DTGVSQNPRHKITKRGQNVTFRCDPISEHNRLYWYRQTLGQGPEFLTYFQNEAQLEKSRLLSDRFSAERPKGSFSTLEIQRTEQGDSAMYLCASSKAVNTEAFFGQGTRLTVV.

This clonotype was seen a few times. The V call is TRBV7-9, the J call TRBJ1-1; TRBD1 is a possible D gene (5 bases). This CDR3 has 15 amino acids. The ends were cut back, 2 bases at V and 3 bases at J, with 13 bases in the middle. CDR1 and CDR2 from the germline V gene are SEHNR and FQNEAQ (reference sequence). The CDR3 protein is CASSLWGLEYTEAFF. CDR3 DNA sequence: TGTGCCAGCAGCTTATGGGGGTTAGAGTACACTGAAGCTTTCTTT.

This chain connects TRBV4-2 to TRBJ1-1; D is unclear. V lost 0 bases and J lost 1, with 9 bases in between. Germline CDR1 reads LGHNA; CDR2 reads YNFKEQ. This CDR3 contains 15 residues. CDR3 DNA: TGTGCCAGCAGCCAAGAGAGCGCCCCGAACACTGAAGCTTTCTTT. Its translation: CASSQESAPNTEAFF.

This chain uses TRBV28 with TRBJ1-1; maybe TRBD1 (6 bases). Germline CDR1 and CDR2: MDHEN and SYDVKM. V lost 3 bases, J lost 4 bases, and 12 bases lay in between. The CDR3 contains 14 residues. CDR3 sequence: CASSFTTGGTEAFF. The CDR3 nucleotides are TGTGCCAGCAGTTTTACGACAGGAGGCACTGAAGCTTTCTTT.

The rearrangement links TRBV6-2 or TRBV6-3 to TRBJ1-2, with D maybe TRBD1 (6 bases). Germline V gene data show CDR1 as MNHEY and CDR2 as SVGEGT. The CDR3 sequence is 15 residues long. V was pared by 2 bases and J by 8 bases, with 18 bases between. CDR3 DNA: TGTGCCAGCAGTTACGCCATGGGCCCAGGGGCGGGCTACACCTTC. It specifies CASSYAMGPGAGYTF.

This clonotype was detected only once. V is TRBV9 and J is TRBJ2-7; D may match TRBD1 or TRBD2 (5 bases each). Germline assignment: CDR1 SGDLS and CDR2 YYNGEE. The CDR3 length is 14 residues. V lost 3 bases to trimming and J lost 0 bases, with 10 bases between them. CDR3 nucleotide sequence: TGTGCCAGCAGCGGGGACGGTCGCTCCTACGAGCAGTACTTC. This gives the protein CASSGDGRSYEQYF.

V gene TRBV10-3 combines with J gene TRBJ2-1, with 7 bases identical to TRBD1. Germline trimming cut 3 bases from V and 6 bases from J; bases unmatched to any gene: 8. CDR3 size: 15 residues. The germline V gene has CDR1 ENHRY and CDR2 SYGVKD. The CDR3: CAISDWPTGANEQFF. DNA of the CDR3: TGTGCCATCAGTGATTGGCCTACAGGGGCCAATGAGCAGTTCTTC.

This clonotype was recorded a few times. The rearrangement links TRBV4-2 to TRBJ1-4; D unclear. The CDR3 contains 13 residues. Germline V gives CDR1 LGHNA, CDR2 YNFKEQ. V gave up 4 bases and J gave up 8 bases, with 11 bases separating them. CDR3 coding DNA: TGTGCCAGCAGCCCGGTTGGGCTGGAAAAACTGTTTTTT. Translating gives CASSPVGLEKLFF.

The CDR3 nucleotides read TGTGCCAGCAAAGGGGAGAACGGCTACACCTTC. As protein: CASKGENGYTF. The V gene is TRBV27, the J gene TRBJ1-2; perhaps TRBD1 as D (5 bases). Trimming removed 7 bases from V and 8 bases from J, with 11 bases in between. Germline V gene lookup returns CDR1 MNHEY and CDR2 SMNVEV (reference sequence). The CDR3 runs 11 residues.

The chain has TRBV25-1 and TRBJ2-4, with D possibly being TRBD1 (5 bases). Trimming removed 4 bases at V and 0 bases at J, with 13 bases between. From germline, CDR1 is MGHDK and CDR2 SYGVNS. The CDR3 has 16 residues. CDR3 in amino acids: CASSVTGPLAKNIQYF. In DNA, the CDR3 is TGTGCCAGCAGTGTTACAGGTCCACTAGCCAAAAACATTCAGTACTTC.

The chain has TRBV20-1 and TRBJ1-1; D not certain. This CDR3 spans 13 amino acids. The germline V gene encodes CDR1 DFQATT and CDR2 SNEGSKA (reference sequence). V dropped 5 bases and J dropped 3 bases, with 13 bases sitting between them. The CDR3 region is CSAGEWVDTEAFF. DNA for the CDR3: TGCAGTGCTGGGGAGTGGGTCGACACTGAAGCTTTCTTT.